A single sample gave rise to the 21 T cell receptor beta chains below, sequenced in a study of blood T cell repertoires in COVID-19. Data came from immunoSEQ multiplex PCR; TCRdb stores just in-frame clones and leaves some out. The sample consists of more than 250,000 clones, 70% to 90% of them appearing once. The source material was PBMCs or T cells enriched from blood (not recorded which). These receptors originate from a woman in her late teens or twenties who had recovered from COVID-19.

The chain carries TRBV7-2 and TRBJ2-1; the D gene is possibly TRBD1 (6 bases). The V end was cut by 4 bases, the J end by 6 bases, with 16 bases between. Germline V lookup: CDR1 SGHTA, CDR2 FQGNSA. CDR3 length: 15 residues. This CDR3 reads CASSSDRRSGNEQFF. Written as DNA, the CDR3 is TGTGCCAGCAGCTCGGACAGAAGGTCTGGCAATGAGCAGTTCTTC.

At least ten counts were recorded for this clone. The gene calls are TRBV7-9 and TRBJ2-3, with 9 bases aligning to TRBD2. This CDR3 has 17 amino acids. V was pared by 4 bases and J by 1 base, with 9 bases of the junction left unmatched. The germline V gene encodes CDR1 SEHNR and CDR2 FQNEAQ (reference sequence). The CDR3 region has the DNA TGTGCCAGCAGCTCTCTGGGGCGCGGGAGGGGCACAGATACGCAGTATTTT. Translating it yields CASSSLGRGRGTDTQYF.

The V gene is TRBV18, the J gene TRBJ1-5; D is unresolved. V was clipped by 2 bases and J by 4 bases, with 6 bases between them. The CDR3 runs 13 residues. Germline lookup yields CDR1 KGHSH and CDR2 LQKENI. The CDR3 DNA sequence: TGTGCCAGCTCACCAGGGCAGAATCAGCCCCAGCATTTT. It encodes CASSPGQNQPQHF. Complete variable domain (other parts from reference TRBV18 and TRBJ1-5): NAGVMQNPRHLVRRRGQEARLRCSPMKGHSHVYWYRQLPEEGLKFMVYLQKENIIDESGMPKERFSAEFPKEGPSILRIQQVVRGDSAAYFCASSPGQNQPQHFGDGTRLSIL.

J is TRBJ1-1 and V is TRBV6-5; maybe TRBD1 (6 bases). The germline V gene has CDR1 MNHEY and CDR2 SVGAGI. The V end was cut by 7 bases, the J end by 0 bases, with 12 bases between. CDR3 length: 14 residues. The CDR3 protein is CASTQQGVNTEAFF. In DNA form, the CDR3 reads TGTGCCAGCACCCAACAGGGAGTGAACACTGAAGCTTTCTTT.

The chain employs TRBV19 and TRBJ1-5; 7 positions match TRBD1. The V gene's germline CDR1 is LNHDA and CDR2 SQIVND (reference sequence). The V segment lost 7 bases and the J segment 4 bases; nucleotides outside the gene matches: 4. CDR3 size: 13 residues. The DNA for the CDR3 is TGTGCCAGTAACGCAGGGGGAAATCAGCCCCAGCATTTT. This encodes CASNAGGNQPQHF.

The chain combines TRBV27 with TRBJ2-7; TRBD2 agrees at 11 bases. V shed 4 bases and J 7 bases; nucleotides not matched to a gene: 6. The CDR3 length is 14 residues. Looked up from germline, CDR1 is MNHEY and CDR2 is SMNVEV (reference sequence). The CDR3 DNA sequence: TGTGCCAGCAGTTCCTTAGCGGGAGGGGGTGAGCAGTACTTC. It specifies CASSSLAGGGEQYF.

V gene TRBV28 combines with J gene TRBJ2-2; TRBD1 is a possible D gene (5 bases). Deletions cut 7 bases from V and 5 bases from J, with 17 bases between. CDR3 size: 15 residues. Germline CDR1 reads MDHEN; CDR2 reads SYDVKM. The CDR3 bases are TGTGCCAGCAAGAGTTTCACAGGATTTACCGGGGAGCTGTTTTTT. Translating it yields CASKSFTGFTGELFF.

V is TRBV4-1 and J is TRBJ2-7; 12 bases match TRBD2. Germline lookup yields CDR1 MGHRA and CDR2 YSYEKL. V shed 4 bases, J shed 0 bases, and the junction held 10 bases outside the gene matches. The CDR3 extends over 18 amino acids. CDR3: CASSPLGLAGQSSYEQYF. DNA of the CDR3: TGCGCCAGCAGCCCTTTGGGACTAGCGGGCCAAAGCTCCTACGAGCAGTACTTC.

This clone was observed a single time. V gene TRBV10-3 combines with J gene TRBJ1-1; possible D gene TRBD1, 6 bases. The CDR3 length is 16 residues. Germline V gives CDR1 ENHRY, CDR2 SYGVKD. The germline V and J ends were trimmed by 5 bases and 1 base, with 17 bases remaining between them. The CDR3 protein is CAISRSQGTTNTEAFF. The CDR3 nucleotides are TGTGCCATCAGTCGGAGTCAGGGGACGACGAACACTGAAGCTTTCTTT.

The rearrangement links TRBV27 to TRBJ1-5; 12 nucleotides match TRBD1. The germline V gene encodes CDR1 MNHEY and CDR2 SMNVEV (reference sequence). This CDR3 region has 18 residues. V was clipped by 2 bases and J by 6 bases; unmatched bases: 11. The CDR3 spells CASSLTTPGTGGVQPQHF. The CDR3 nucleotides read TGTGCCAGCAGTTTAACGACCCCCGGGACAGGGGGCGTTCAGCCCCAGCATTTT.

The chain carries TRBV6-1 and TRBJ2-3; tentatively, D is TRBD2 (6 bases). V dropped 0 bases and J dropped 5 bases, with 15 bases sitting between them. This CDR3 has 16 amino acids. Per the germline V gene, CDR1 is MNHNS and CDR2 is SASEGT. CDR3 in amino acids: CASSEADGLGGDTQYF. CDR3 DNA: TGTGCCAGCAGTGAAGCAGACGGCTTGGGGGGAGATACGCAGTATTTT.

Notes on this clone: In this CDR3 the conserved last residue, phenylalanine or tryptophan, is missing, so a read error is likely. No DNA is shown, since the ends of the CDR3 on it are uncertain; the CDR3 is the one TCRdb lists. The chain joins TRBV24-1 to TRBJ1-5; TRBD1 was called by the table and not checked on the DNA. Looked up from germline, CDR1 is KGHDR and CDR2 is SFDVKD. The CDR3 region is 12 residues in length, termini included. CDR3 in amino acids: CATSDLVSTACM.

This sequence joins TRBV28 and TRBJ2-7, with D maybe TRBD2 (5 bases). This CDR3 spans 14 amino acids. Germline CDR1 is MDHEN and CDR2 is SYDVKM. The germline V and J ends were trimmed by 7 bases and 5 bases, with 18 bases remaining between them. In DNA, the CDR3 is TGTGCCAGCAAGGAGAGCGGCCCCCGCCACGAGCAGTACTTC. Amino acids: CASKESGPRHEQYF. Combining the CDR3 with reference TRBV28 and TRBJ2-7 gives the whole variable domain DVKVTQSSRYLVKRTGEKVFLECVQDMDHENMFWYRQDPGLGLRLIYFSYDVKMKEKGDIPEGYSVSREKKERFSLILESASTNQTSMYLCASKESGPRHEQYFGPGTRLTVT.

The chain's CDR3 is CASSIVPVGLIEGVQETQYF. The CDR3 coding sequence is TGTGCCAGTAGTATTGTTCCGGTTGGCCTAATTGAGGGGGTCCAAGAGACCCAGTACTTC. J is TRBJ2-5 and V is TRBV19; possible D gene TRBD1, 6 bases. CDR1 is LNHDA, CDR2 SQIVND, per germline (reference sequence). The V and J ends lost 3 bases and 1 base respectively, with 27 bases between them. This CDR3 contains 20 residues.

The chain links TRBV5-1 to TRBJ2-5, with 8 bases lining up with TRBD2. This CDR3 is 15 amino acids long. Trimming cost V 5 bases and J 5 bases; bases outside gene matches: 11. Germline-derived CDR1 and CDR2 are SGHRS and YFSETQ. The CDR3 protein is CASSGASGYHETQYF. The CDR3 DNA is TGCGCCAGCAGTGGGGCTAGCGGGTATCATGAGACCCAGTACTTC.

CDR3 in amino acids: CAWTSPGQGGELFF. CDR3 coding DNA: TGTGCCTGGACTTCCCCCGGGCAGGGCGGGGAGCTGTTTTTT. This chain links TRBV30 with TRBJ2-2; a weak D match, TRBD1 (5 bases). CDR3 size: 14 residues. Per the germline V gene, CDR1 is GTSNPN and CDR2 is SVGIG (reference sequence). V was shortened by 4 bases and J by 7 bases, with 16 bases between the two germline ends.

The chain employs TRBV5-1 and TRBJ2-6; D gene uncertain. V lost 0 bases, J lost 0 bases, and 7 bases lay in between. Per germline, CDR1 SGHRS and CDR2 YFSETQ. The length of the CDR3 is 16 residues. CDR3 loop: CASSLVPSSGANVLTF. CDR3 coding DNA: TGCGCCAGCAGCTTGGTCCCCAGCTCTGGGGCCAACGTCCTGACTTTC. Filled out from reference TRBV5-1 and TRBJ2-6, the complete variable domain reads KAGVTQTPRYLIKTRGQQVTLSCSPISGHRSVSWYQQTPGQGLQFLFEYFSETQRNKGNFPGRFSGRQFSNSRSEMNVSTLELGDSALYLCASSLVPSSGANVLTFGAGSRLTVL.

This clone was observed a single time. This rearrangement joins TRBV20-1 to TRBJ2-1; no firm D call. Germline V gene data show CDR1 as DFQATT and CDR2 as SNEGSKA (reference sequence). This CDR3 is built from 10 residues. V lost 6 bases and J lost 10, with 10 bases in between. The DNA of the CDR3 is TGCAGTGCCGACCCCAGGGAGCAGTTCTTC. As protein: CSADPREQFF.

The chain uses TRBV2 and TRBJ1-4, with D hard to call. Per germline, CDR1 SNHLY and CDR2 FYNNEI. The CDR3 contains 14 residues. Trimming took 6 bases from V and 4 from J, leaving 12 bases between them. CDR3 nucleotide sequence: TGTGCCAGCAGATGGGCAGGAGGTAATGAAAAACTGTTTTTT. Its translation: CASRWAGGNEKLFF.

The count of this clone is one. This chain connects TRBV5-1 to TRBJ2-7; TRBD2 might be the D (6 bases). The germline V gene encodes CDR1 SGHRS and CDR2 YFSETQ. The CDR3 extends over 15 amino acids. With 4 bases removed from V and 0 bases from J, the gap between germline ends came to 14 bases. In nucleotides, the CDR3 is TGCGCCAGCAGCCCCGACTCGGGGGTCTCCTACGAGCAGTACTTC. Its translation: CASSPDSGVSYEQYF.

The chain employs TRBV10-2 and TRBJ2-2, with TRBD2 as a possible D gene (6 bases). Germline-derived CDR1 and CDR2 are WSHSY and SAAADI. The V end lost 6 bases, the J end lost 4 bases, and 12 bases lay between the germline ends. The CDR3 covers 14 residues. CDR3 in DNA: TGCGCCAGCAGAAGGGACTTGGGCACCGGGGAGCTGTTTTTT. Its protein product is CASRRDLGTGELFF.